This TCR beta chain was sequenced in a study of blood T cell repertoires in COVID-19. Study context: Samples of COVID-19 (acute and convalescent) were obtained from the United States, Italy and Spain. PBMCs, B-cell-depleted T cells, or T cells provided the cDNA or gDNA that made up the material.

Patients from Seattle were sampled longitudinally, starting during active infection. Germline CDR1 is SGHTA and CDR2 is FQGNSA. Trimming pared 0 bases from V and 3 bases from J, leaving 12 bases between. The CDR3 has 15 residues. In the source study's methods: By means of reference gene primer amplification, nucleated cell counts were estimated. Sequenced by immunoSEQ multiplex PCR; TCRdb stores in-frame clones only, minus some. Clonal size and the V and J genes are those of that table, whereas D and trimming came from the DNA. The profile shows around 310,000 clones, 85% to 90% of them singletons. This TCR derives from a woman aged 40 to 49 with COVID-19, enrolled during active disease. Input material: peripheral blood. The chain joins TRBV7-2 to TRBJ2-7; TRBD1 is a possible D gene (5 bases). CDR3 in amino acids: CASSLASDKGYEQYF. The CDR3, as DNA: TGTGCCAGCAGCTTAGCGTCGGACAAAGGCTACGAGCAGTACTTC.